This T cell receptor (beta chain) was sequenced for a study of regulatory T cells in long-lasting Graves disease. V lost 10 bases and J 4 bases, leaving 19 bases between the germline ends. The CDR3 has 14 residues. The germline CDR1 and CDR2 sequences are SNHLY and FYNNEI. Ten or more counts support this clonotype. The time point was: newly diagnosed GD, antithyroid drugs for less than 3 months. From RNA extracted from PBMCs, the TCR library was made. A peripheral blood sample, around 8.6 milliliters in volume, was drawn into EDTA tubes. The authors built TCR beta libraries using iRepertoire HTBI primers and Arm-PCR of CDR3 regions. From the multiplex PCR reads, TCRdb called clonotypes with MiXCR, one entry per CDR3 protein. The data show over 500,000 distinct CDR3 sequences, 16% seen once. The data were also submitted as part of a second study, on T cells in Graves' hyperthyroidism and ophthalmopathy.

Specimen: peripheral blood mononuclear cells (PBMCs), collected at new diagnosis, from a patient treated with antithyroid drugs. V gene TRBV2 combines with J gene TRBJ2-5; D is perhaps TRBD2 (7 bases). This TCR derives from a woman in her 30s with Graves disease. For the CDR3, the DNA is TGTGCCACAGGAGGACTAGGGGGGGGAGAGACCCAGTACTTC. Translated, it gives CATGGLGGGETQYF.